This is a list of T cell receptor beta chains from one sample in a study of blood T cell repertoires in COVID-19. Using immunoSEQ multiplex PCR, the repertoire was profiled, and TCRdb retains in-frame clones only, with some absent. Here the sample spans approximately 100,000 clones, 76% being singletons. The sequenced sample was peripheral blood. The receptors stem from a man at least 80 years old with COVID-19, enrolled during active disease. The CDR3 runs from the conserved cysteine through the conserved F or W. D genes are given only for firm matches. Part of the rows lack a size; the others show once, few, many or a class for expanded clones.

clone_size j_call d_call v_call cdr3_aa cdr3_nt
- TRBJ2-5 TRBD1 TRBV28 CASSPPGQELVQETQYF TGTGCCAGCAGTCCCCCGGGACAGGAATTGGTGCAAGAGACCCAGTACTTC
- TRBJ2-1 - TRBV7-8 CASSVRPGAGDEQFF TGTGCCAGCAGCGTAAGACCAGGGGCCGGTGATGAGCAGTTCTTC
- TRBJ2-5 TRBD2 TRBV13 CASSLAGRRETQYF TGTGCCAGCAGCCTAGCGGGGAGGCGGGAGACCCAGTACTTC
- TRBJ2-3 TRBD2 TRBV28 CASRTAGTSGKAADTQYF TGTGCCAGCAGGACCGCCGGGACTAGCGGGAAGGCGGCAGATACGCAGTATTTT
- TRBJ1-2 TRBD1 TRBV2 CASSGTGAGYGYTF TGTGCCAGCAGTGGGACAGGGGCCGGCTATGGCTACACCTTC
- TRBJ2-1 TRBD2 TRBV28 CASSSGTTLVEQFF TGTGCCAGCAGTTCCGGGACTACCCTCGTGGAGCAGTTCTTC
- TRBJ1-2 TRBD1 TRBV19 CASSMGKVGTGGSGYTF TGTGCCAGTAGTATGGGAAAAGTAGGGACAGGGGGTTCTGGCTACACCTTC
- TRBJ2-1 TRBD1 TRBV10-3 CAISEFDRVNYNEQFF TGTGCCATCAGTGAGTTCGACAGGGTTAACTACAATGAGCAGTTCTTC
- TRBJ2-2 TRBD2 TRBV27 CASSLLAGGPYTGELFF TGTGCCAGCAGTTTATTAGCGGGAGGGCCATACACCGGGGAGCTGTTTTTT
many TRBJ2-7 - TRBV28 CASSPQGFPAYEQYF TGTGCCAGCAGCCCCCAGGGGTTCCCAGCCTACGAGCAGTACTTC
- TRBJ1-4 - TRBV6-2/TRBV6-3 CASSPPRGYRGEKLFF TGTGCCAGCAGTCCACCTCGGGGGTATCGGGGTGAAAAACTGTTTTTT
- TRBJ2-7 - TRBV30 CAWSVISGLNF TGTGCCTGGAGTGTTATCTCAGGGCTTAACTTC
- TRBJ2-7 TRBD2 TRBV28 CASRNWIAGNEQYF TGTGCCAGCAGGAACTGGATAGCGGGAAACGAGCAGTACTTC
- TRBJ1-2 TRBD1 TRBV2 CASSLGQGPNYGYTF TGTGCCAGCAGTCTAGGACAGGGACCTAACTATGGCTACACCTTC
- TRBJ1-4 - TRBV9 CASSVGGPTNEKLFF TGTGCCAGCAGCGTAGGAGGTCCAACTAATGAAAAACTGTTTTTT
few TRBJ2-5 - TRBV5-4 CASSSRERETQYF TGTGCCAGCAGCTCTCGGGAGCGGGAGACCCAGTACTTC
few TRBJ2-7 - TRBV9 CASSVGPGQPYEQYF TGTGCCAGCAGCGTAGGGCCAGGACAACCCTACGAGCAGTACTTC
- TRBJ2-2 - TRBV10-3 CAIRASLATNTGELFF TGTGCCATCAGAGCATCCTTAGCGACGAACACCGGGGAGCTGTTTTTT
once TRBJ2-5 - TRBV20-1 CSASKGRGSETQYF TGCAGTGCTAGTAAGGGTAGGGGCAGCGAGACCCAGTACTTC
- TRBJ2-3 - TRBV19 CASSKQDSTDTQYF TGTGCCAGTAGTAAACAGGATAGCACAGATACGCAGTATTTT
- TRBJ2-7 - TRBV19 CASSIGRGSSYEQYF TGTGCCAGTAGTATTGGCAGGGGCAGCTCCTACGAGCAGTACTTC
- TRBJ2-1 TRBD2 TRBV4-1 CASSQGTSGSFYEQFF TGCGCCAGCAGCCAAGGGACTAGCGGGAGCTTCTATGAGCAGTTCTTC
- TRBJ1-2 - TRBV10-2 CASRPLNQRADYGYTF TGCGCCAGCAGACCCCTAAACCAGAGAGCGGACTATGGCTACACCTTC
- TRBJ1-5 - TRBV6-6 CATAPGVGQPQHF TGTGCCACAGCACCAGGGGTTGGTCAGCCCCAGCATTTT
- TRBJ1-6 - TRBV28 CASWGRTHNSPLHF TGTGCCAGCTGGGGGAGGACCCATAATTCACCCCTCCACTTT
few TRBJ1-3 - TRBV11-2 CASSPRQSSGNTIYF TGTGCCAGCAGCCCGCGACAGAGCTCTGGAAACACCATATATTTT
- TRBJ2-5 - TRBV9 CASSVAGGRPGQETQYF TGTGCCAGCAGCGTAGCGGGGGGCAGGCCCGGCCAAGAGACCCAGTACTTC
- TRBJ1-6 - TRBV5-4 CASSLDGGGGSPLHF TGTGCCAGCAGCTTGGACGGGGGCGGGGGTTCACCCCTCCACTTT
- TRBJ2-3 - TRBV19 CASSSGLYTQYF TGTGCCAGTAGTTCAGGATTATATACGCAGTATTTT
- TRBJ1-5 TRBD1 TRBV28 CASSHRDRVSNQPQHF TGTGCCAGCAGCCACCGGGACAGGGTAAGCAATCAGCCCCAGCATTTT
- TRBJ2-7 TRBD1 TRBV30 CAWSQQGAEGEQYF TGTGCCTGGAGTCAGCAGGGGGCGGAGGGAGAGCAGTACTTC
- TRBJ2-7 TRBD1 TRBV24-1 CATSDSDRASYEQYF TGTGCCACCAGTGATTCGGACAGGGCCTCCTACGAGCAGTACTTC
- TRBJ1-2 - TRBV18 CASSPLQGPANYGYTF TGTGCCAGCTCACCGCTACAGGGACCAGCTAACTATGGCTACACCTTC
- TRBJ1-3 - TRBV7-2 CASSLAGASGNTIYF TGTGCCAGCAGCTTAGCGGGGGCATCTGGAAACACCATATATTTT
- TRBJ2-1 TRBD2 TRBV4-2 CASSLQRGNNEQFF TGTGCCAGCAGCCTCCAGCGGGGAAACAATGAGCAGTTCTTC
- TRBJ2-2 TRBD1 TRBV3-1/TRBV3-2 CASSPGQGAYTGELFF TGTGCCAGCAGCCCAGGACAGGGGGCGTACACCGGGGAGCTGTTTTTT
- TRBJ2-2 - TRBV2 CASSVAGAITGELFF TGTGCCAGCAGTGTGGCGGGGGCTATCACCGGGGAGCTGTTTTTT
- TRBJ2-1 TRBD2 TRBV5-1 CASRVSWTSGIEQFF TGCGCCAGCAGGGTTTCCTGGACTAGCGGGATAGAGCAGTTCTTC
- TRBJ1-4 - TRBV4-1 CASSQDLGTWDEKLFF TGCGCCAGCAGCCAAGATCTGGGGACATGGGATGAAAAACTGTTTTTT
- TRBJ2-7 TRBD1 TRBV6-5 CASSYNRGLIYEQYF TGTGCCAGCAGTTACAACAGGGGGCTCATCTACGAGCAGTACTTC
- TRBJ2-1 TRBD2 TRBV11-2 CASSQRTSGVQFF TGTGCCAGCAGCCAACGGACTAGCGGGGTCCAGTTCTTC
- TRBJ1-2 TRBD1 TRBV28 CASSLLSLDRGRSYGYTF TGTGCCAGCAGTCTATTAAGTTTAGACAGGGGGCGAAGCTATGGCTACACCTTC
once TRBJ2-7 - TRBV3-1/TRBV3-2 CASRISGGAYEQYF TGTGCCAGCAGGATCTCGGGTGGAGCCTACGAGCAGTACTTC
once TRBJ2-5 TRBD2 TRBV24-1 CATSDFGRGTSIQETQYF TGTGCCACCAGTGATTTTGGGCGGGGGACTAGTATTCAAGAGACCCAGTACTTC
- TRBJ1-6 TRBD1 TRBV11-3 CASSLRRVQGGLSYNSPLHF TGTGCCAGCAGCTTACGCCGGGTGCAGGGGGGACTCTCCTATAATTCACCCCTCCACTTT
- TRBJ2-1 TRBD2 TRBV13 CASSLSGSTYNEQFF TGTGCCAGCAGCCTTAGCGGGAGTACCTACAATGAGCAGTTCTTC
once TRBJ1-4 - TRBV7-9 CASSSGGNEKLFF TGTGCCAGCAGCTCCGGGGGTAATGAAAAACTGTTTTTT
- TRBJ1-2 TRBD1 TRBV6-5 CASSRRQGGIYGYTF TGTGCCAGCAGTAGGAGACAGGGGGGAATCTATGGCTACACCTTC
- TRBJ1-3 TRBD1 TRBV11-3 CALPTGAHAGNTIYF TGTGCCTTACCGACAGGGGCTCACGCGGGAAACACCATATATTTT
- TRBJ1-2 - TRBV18 CASSNGGEYGYTF TGTGCCAGCTCAAATGGGGGCGAGTATGGCTACACCTTC
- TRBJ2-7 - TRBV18 CASSLTPGLGSYEQYF TGTGCCAGCTCTCTTACACCGGGACTGGGATCCTACGAGCAGTACTTC
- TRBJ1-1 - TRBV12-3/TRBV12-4 CASSFGRAFF TGTGCCAGCAGTTTCGGTCGGGCTTTCTTT
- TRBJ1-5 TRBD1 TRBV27 CASSFTGVQPQHF TGTGCCAGCAGTTTTACAGGGGTTCAGCCCCAGCATTTT
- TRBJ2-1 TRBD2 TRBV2 CASGRASGSNEQFF TGTGCCAGCGGAAGGGCTAGCGGGAGCAATGAGCAGTTCTTC
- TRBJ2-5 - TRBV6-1 CASSVGTGTRVETQYF TGTGCCAGCAGTGTTGGTACCGGGACACGGGTGGAGACCCAGTACTTC
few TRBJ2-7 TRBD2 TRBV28 CASSFTLAGLSYEQYF TGTGCCAGCAGTTTCACACTAGCGGGACTGTCCTACGAGCAGTACTTC
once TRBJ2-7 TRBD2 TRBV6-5 CASTLTNGRAYEQYF TGTGCCAGCACTTTAACGAACGGGAGGGCCTACGAGCAGTACTTC
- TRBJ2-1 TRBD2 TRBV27 CASTTPGTSGSHEQFF TGTGCCAGCACCACGCCGGGGACTAGCGGGTCCCATGAGCAGTTCTTC
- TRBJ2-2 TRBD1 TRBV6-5 CASGRQGASTGELFF TGTGCCAGCGGCAGACAGGGGGCGAGCACCGGGGAGCTGTTTTTT
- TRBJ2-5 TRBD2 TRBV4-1 CASSPASGRRQETQYF TGCGCCAGCAGCCCAGCTAGCGGGAGGAGGCAAGAGACCCAGTACTTC